The rows below give T cell receptor beta chains drawn from one sample of a study of cytomegalovirus exposure and HLA in healthy donors. Assay: immunoSEQ multiplex PCR; the TCRdb copy retains only in-frame clones and omits some. Among some 180,000 clones listed, 75% to 85% were seen once. The sequenced sample was PBMCs. These receptors all stem from a woman under 40 in good health and CMV-seropositive. Both conserved end residues are part of each CDR3. Fields, in order: CDR3 protein, CDR3 DNA, clone size, CDR3 length, V gene, D gene, J gene. A D gene is named only where the DNA matches it firmly. Not all rows give a size; the values are once, few, many and, for expanded clones, a class.

CASSQLSTNEKLFF,TGTGCCAGCAGCCAACTATCAACTAATGAAAAACTGTTTTTT,few,14,TRBV5-6,-,TRBJ1-4
CASSQGRGGHNEQFF,TGCGCCAGCAGCCAGGGGCGGGGGGGCCACAATGAGCAGTTCTTC,-,15,TRBV4-1,TRBD2,TRBJ2-1
CASGGDTQYF,TGCGCCAGCGGAGGAGATACGCAGTATTTT,-,10,TRBV4-1,-,TRBJ2-3
CASSVPTGDSPPDGYTF,TGTGCCAGCAGTGTCCCGACCGGGGACAGCCCCCCCGATGGCTACACCTTC,few,17,TRBV25-1,TRBD1,TRBJ1-2
CASSEVSVNTQYF,TGCGCCAGCAGCGAGGTTAGCGTTAATACGCAGTATTTT,-,13,TRBV5-1,-,TRBJ2-3
CASKNSQVTDTQYF,TGTGCCAGCAAGAACTCACAGGTCACAGATACGCAGTATTTT,-,14,TRBV7-6,-,TRBJ2-3
CASSLGGQGRDQPQHF,TGTGCCAGCAGCCTCGGGGGGCAGGGACGCGATCAGCCCCAGCATTTT,-,16,TRBV6-6,-,TRBJ1-5
CASSPKGYRAIYNEQFF,TGTGCCAGCAGCCCAAAGGGGTACCGGGCCATTTACAATGAGCAGTTCTTC,-,17,TRBV9,-,TRBJ2-1
CSVEGADLSYEQYF,TGCAGCGTTGAAGGGGCGGACTTGTCCTACGAGCAGTACTTC,once,14,TRBV29-1,-,TRBJ2-7
CASSLGGGEGHTQYF,TGTGCCAGCAGCTTGGGGGGCGGGGAGGGCCATACGCAGTATTTT,-,15,TRBV5-4,TRBD2,TRBJ2-3
CASTAGHGGYNEQFF,TGTGCCAGCACCGCAGGGCACGGCGGATACAATGAGCAGTTCTTC,few,15,TRBV9,-,TRBJ2-1
CASSMVGQNQPQHF,TGTGCCAGTAGTATGGTGGGCCAGAATCAGCCCCAGCATTTT,-,14,TRBV19,-,TRBJ1-5
CASSGGPRSPLHF,TGTGCCAGCTCTGGAGGCCCTAGGTCACCCCTCCACTTT,-,13,TRBV27,-,TRBJ1-6
CATQTHRAYEQYF,TGTGCCACCCAGACACACAGAGCCTACGAGCAGTACTTC,few,13,TRBV6-6,-,TRBJ2-7
CASSQVGNTIYF,TGCGCCAGCAGCCAAGTAGGAAACACCATATATTTT,-,12,TRBV4-1,-,TRBJ1-3
CASSLGQGGNQPQHF,TGTGCCAGCTCCCTGGGACAGGGAGGAAATCAGCCCCAGCATTTT,-,15,TRBV18,TRBD1,TRBJ1-5
CASSQQRRADTQYF,TGTGCCAGCAGCCAACAGCGGAGAGCGGATACGCAGTATTTT,-,14,TRBV14,-,TRBJ2-3
CASRQRTGSLNTEAFF,TGTGCCAGCAGGCAGAGGACAGGTAGTTTGAACACTGAAGCTTTCTTT,once,16,TRBV6-6,TRBD1,TRBJ1-1
CASSRTSGEQYF,TGTGCCAGCAGCAGGACTTCTGGGGAGCAGTACTTC,-,12,TRBV6-5,-,TRBJ2-7